Sequencing of this T cell receptor (beta chain) was carried out in a study of breast tumors, draining lymph nodes, adjacent tissues. A single record per CDR3 protein comes from TCRdb applying MiXCR to the multiplex PCR reads. The sample yields under 85,000 distinct CDR3 sequences, approximately 19% seen once. Axillary draining lymph nodes of breast cancer patients supplied the node samples. Concerning this clonotype: Its antigen remains unidentified. A much larger clone is a single base away; this may be a read error. Since no conserved phenylalanine or tryptophan closes the CDR3, a read error is the likely cause.

General study points: The lymph node origin of tumor T cells was framed as consistent with a hypothesis, not demonstrated. Most tumor T cells seemingly derive from lymph node, then expand in tumor.

The TCR was taken from a female donor with breast cancer. Some clones in this sample may be carry-over from other donors' samples. Sequenced input: axillary lymph node tissue.

The CDR3 DNA sequence: TGTGCCAGCAGTTACGGGGGACTTATAGAGACCCAGTACTCC. Amino acids: CASSYGGLIETQYS. V usage is TRBV6-5 and J usage is TRBJ2-5; D possibly corresponds to TRBD2 (6 bases). The V gene lost 2 bases and the J gene lost 4 bases, with 11 bases spanning the gap. The germline CDR1 and CDR2 sequences are MNHEY and SVGAGI. The CDR3 has 14 amino acids.